This T cell receptor beta chain emerged from a study of beta chain features in type 1 diabetes. As for the study in general: Sorted cells numbering 95 million to 110 million were examined across all samples.

Naive, central memory, regulatory and stem cell-like memory cells within the CD4+ compartment were sorted using CD45RO/CCR7/CD25/CD127/CD95/CD27. This clone has a handful of counts. Its antigen is as yet unknown. Points from the study as a whole: Shorter TCRB CDR3s, moderately but significantly so, were found in Type 1 diabetes patients in all four CD4+ subsets.

Expressed TCRB transcripts were sequenced because the isolated RNA had all been reverse transcribed beforehand. Using immunoSEQ multiplex PCR, the repertoire was profiled, and TCRdb retains in-frame clones only, with some absent. This sample has about 410,000 clones; approximately 15% occur once, and the top ten carry approximately 0.035%. V lost 5 bases to trimming and J lost 5 bases; unmatched junction nucleotides: 4. The CDR3 consists of 13 residues. The germline CDR1 and CDR2 sequences are SGHAT and FQNNGV. The chain has TRBV11-2 and TRBJ2-5, with 8 bases lining up with TRBD2. This receptor was taken from a man younger than 40 in good health. The sequencing input was naive CD4+ T cells from blood. This CDR3 reads CASSPGRGETQYF. CDR3 DNA sequence: TGTGCCAGCAGCCCCGGGAGGGGGGAGACCCAGTACTTC.